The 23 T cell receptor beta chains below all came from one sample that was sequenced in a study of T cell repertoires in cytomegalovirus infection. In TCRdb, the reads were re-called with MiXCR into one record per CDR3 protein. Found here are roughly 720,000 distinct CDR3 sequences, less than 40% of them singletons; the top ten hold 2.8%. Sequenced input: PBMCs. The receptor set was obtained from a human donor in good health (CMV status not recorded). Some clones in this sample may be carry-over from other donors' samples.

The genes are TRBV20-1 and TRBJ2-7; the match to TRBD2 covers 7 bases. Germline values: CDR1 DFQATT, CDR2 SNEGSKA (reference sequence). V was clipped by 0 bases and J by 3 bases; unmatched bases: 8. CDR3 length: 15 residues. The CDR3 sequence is CSARDNRRGFYEQYF. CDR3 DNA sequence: TGCAGTGCTAGAGATAATCGGCGGGGGTTCTACGAGCAGTACTTC.

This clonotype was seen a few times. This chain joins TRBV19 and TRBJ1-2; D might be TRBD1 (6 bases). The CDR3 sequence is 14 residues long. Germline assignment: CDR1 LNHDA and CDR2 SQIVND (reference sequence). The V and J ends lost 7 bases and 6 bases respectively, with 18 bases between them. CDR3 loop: CASTPGGGLDGYTF. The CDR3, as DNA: TGTGCCAGTACCCCTGGGGGGGGGCTGGATGGCTACACCTTC.

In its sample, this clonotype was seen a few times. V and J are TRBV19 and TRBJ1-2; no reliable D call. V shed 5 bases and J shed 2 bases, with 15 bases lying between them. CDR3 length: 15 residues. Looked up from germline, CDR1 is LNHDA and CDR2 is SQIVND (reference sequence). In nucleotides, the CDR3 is TGTGCCAGTAGTCCTCCAGCTATGGGAAACTATGGCTACACCTTC. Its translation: CASSPPAMGNYGYTF.

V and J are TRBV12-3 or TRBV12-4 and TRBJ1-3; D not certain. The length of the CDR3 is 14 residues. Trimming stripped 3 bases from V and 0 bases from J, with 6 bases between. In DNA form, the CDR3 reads TGTGCCAGCAGTTTTTTCCCCTCTGGAAACACCATATATTTT. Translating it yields CASSFFPSGNTIYF.

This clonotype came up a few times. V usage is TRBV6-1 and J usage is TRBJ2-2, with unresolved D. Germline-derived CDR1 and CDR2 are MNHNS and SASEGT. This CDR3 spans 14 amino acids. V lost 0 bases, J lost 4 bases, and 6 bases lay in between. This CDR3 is CASSEAAGTGELFF. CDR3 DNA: TGTGCCAGCAGTGAAGCAGCCGGCACCGGGGAGCTGTTTTTT.

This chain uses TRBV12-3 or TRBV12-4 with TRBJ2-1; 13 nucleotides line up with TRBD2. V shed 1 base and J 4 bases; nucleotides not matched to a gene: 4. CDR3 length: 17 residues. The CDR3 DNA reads TGTGCCAGCAGTTTAGGCCCACTAGCGGGAGGGTACAATGAGCAGTTCTTC. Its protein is CASSLGPLAGGYNEQFF.

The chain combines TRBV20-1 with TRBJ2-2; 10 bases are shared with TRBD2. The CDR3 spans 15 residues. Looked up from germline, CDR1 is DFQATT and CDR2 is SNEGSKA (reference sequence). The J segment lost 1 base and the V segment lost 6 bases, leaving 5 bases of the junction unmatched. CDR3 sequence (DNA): TGCAGTGCGACAGGACTAGCGGAGAACACCGGGGAGCTGTTTTTT. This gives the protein CSATGLAENTGELFF.

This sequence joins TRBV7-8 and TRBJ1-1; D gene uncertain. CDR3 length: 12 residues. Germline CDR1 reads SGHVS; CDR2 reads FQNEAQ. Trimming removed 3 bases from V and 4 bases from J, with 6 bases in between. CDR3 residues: CASSFPSTEAFF. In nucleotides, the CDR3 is TGTGCCAGCAGCTTTCCCAGCACTGAAGCTTTCTTT.

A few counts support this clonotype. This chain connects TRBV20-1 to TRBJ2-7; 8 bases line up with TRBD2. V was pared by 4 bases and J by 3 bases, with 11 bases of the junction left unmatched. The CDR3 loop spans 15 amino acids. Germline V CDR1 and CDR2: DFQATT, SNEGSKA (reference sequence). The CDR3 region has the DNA TGCAGTGCTAAACGCGCGGGGGGAGGGAACTACGAGCAGTACTTC. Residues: CSAKRAGGGNYEQYF.

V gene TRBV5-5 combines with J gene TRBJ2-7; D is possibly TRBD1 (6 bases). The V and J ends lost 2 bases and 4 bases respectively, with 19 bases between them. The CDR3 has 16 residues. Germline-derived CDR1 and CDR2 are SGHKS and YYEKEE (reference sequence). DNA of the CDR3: TGTGCCAGCAGCTTTCGATCCGGGTACAGGGCGTACGAGCAGTACTTC. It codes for CASSFRSGYRAYEQYF.

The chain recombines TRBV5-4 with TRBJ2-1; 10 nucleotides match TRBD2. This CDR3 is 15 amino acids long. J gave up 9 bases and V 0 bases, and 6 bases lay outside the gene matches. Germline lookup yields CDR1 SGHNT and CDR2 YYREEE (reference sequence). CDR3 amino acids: CASSLGLAGDVEQFF. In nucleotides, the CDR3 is TGTGCCAGCAGCTTGGGGCTAGCGGGAGATGTTGAGCAGTTCTTC.

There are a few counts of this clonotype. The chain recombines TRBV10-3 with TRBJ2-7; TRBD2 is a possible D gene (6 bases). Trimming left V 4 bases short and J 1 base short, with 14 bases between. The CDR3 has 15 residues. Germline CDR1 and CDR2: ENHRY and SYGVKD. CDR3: CAISASGTSSYEQYF. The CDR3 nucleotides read TGTGCCATCAGTGCCTCTGGGACTTCTTCCTACGAGCAGTACTTC.

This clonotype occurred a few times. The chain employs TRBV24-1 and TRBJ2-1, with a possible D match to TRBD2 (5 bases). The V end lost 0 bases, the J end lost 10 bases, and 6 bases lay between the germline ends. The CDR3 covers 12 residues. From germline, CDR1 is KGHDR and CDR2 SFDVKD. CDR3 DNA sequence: TGTGCCACCAGTGATTTGCGACTAGAGCAGTTCTTC. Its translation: CATSDLRLEQFF.

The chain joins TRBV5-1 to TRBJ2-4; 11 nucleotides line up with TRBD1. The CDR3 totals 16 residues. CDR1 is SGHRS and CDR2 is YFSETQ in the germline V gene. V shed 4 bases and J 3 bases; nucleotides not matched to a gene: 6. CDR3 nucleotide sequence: TGCGCCAGCAGCATGGACAGGGGGCGCAGCAAAAACATTCAGTACTTC. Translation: CASSMDRGRSKNIQYF.

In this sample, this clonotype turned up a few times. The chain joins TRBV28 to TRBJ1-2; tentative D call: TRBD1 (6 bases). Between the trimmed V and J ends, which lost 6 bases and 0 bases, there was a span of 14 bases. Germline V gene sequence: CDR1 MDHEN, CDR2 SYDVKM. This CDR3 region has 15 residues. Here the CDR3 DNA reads TGTGCCAGCAGGTACCCACAGGGTCCTAACTATGGCTACACCTTC. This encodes CASRYPQGPNYGYTF.

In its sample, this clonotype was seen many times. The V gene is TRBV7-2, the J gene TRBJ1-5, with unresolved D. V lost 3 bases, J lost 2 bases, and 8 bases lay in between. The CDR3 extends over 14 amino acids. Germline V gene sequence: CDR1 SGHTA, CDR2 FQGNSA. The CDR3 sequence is CASSFPYGNQPQHF. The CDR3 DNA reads TGTGCCAGCAGCTTTCCTTATGGCAATCAGCCCCAGCATTTT.

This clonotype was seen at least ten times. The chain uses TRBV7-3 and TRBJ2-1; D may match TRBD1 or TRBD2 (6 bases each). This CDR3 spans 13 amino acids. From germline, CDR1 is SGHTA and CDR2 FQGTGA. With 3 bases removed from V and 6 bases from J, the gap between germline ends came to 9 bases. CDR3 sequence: CASSFGGINEQFF. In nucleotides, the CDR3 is TGTGCCAGCAGCTTCGGGGGCATCAATGAGCAGTTCTTC.

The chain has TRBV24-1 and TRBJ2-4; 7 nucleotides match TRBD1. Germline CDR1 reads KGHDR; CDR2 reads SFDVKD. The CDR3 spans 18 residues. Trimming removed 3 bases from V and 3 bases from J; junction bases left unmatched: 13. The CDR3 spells CATSDPEGARGSKNIQYF. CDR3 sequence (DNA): TGTGCCACCAGTGATCCCGAGGGGGCCAGGGGGAGCAAAAACATTCAGTACTTC.

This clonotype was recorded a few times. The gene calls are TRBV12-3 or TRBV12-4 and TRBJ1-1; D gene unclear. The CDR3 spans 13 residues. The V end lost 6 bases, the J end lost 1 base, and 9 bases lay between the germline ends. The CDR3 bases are TGTGCCAGCAGCCCGGAGAAGAACACTGAAGCTTTCTTT. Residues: CASSPEKNTEAFF.

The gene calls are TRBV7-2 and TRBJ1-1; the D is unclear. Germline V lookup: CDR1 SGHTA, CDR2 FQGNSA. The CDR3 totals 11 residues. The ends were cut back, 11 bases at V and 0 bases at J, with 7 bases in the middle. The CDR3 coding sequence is TGTGCCGCACGAGTGAACACTGAAGCTTTCTTT. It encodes CAARVNTEAFF.

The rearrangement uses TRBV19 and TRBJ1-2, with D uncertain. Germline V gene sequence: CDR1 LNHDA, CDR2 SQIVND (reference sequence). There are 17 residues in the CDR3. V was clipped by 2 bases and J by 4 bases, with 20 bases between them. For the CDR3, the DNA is TGTGCCAGTAGTATATCCAGCGCGGGGTATTCGGGCTATGGCTACACCTTC. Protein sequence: CASSISSAGYSGYGYTF.

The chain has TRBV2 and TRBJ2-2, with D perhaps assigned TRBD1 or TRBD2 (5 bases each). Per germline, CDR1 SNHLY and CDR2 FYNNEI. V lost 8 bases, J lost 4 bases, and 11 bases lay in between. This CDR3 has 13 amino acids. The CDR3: CASRDRLTGELFF. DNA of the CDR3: TGTGCCAGCCGGGACCGCCTCACCGGGGAGCTGTTTTTT. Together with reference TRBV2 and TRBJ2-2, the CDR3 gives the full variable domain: EPEVTQTPSHQVTQMGQEVILRCVPISNHLYFYWYRQILGQKVEFLVSFYNNEISEKSEIFDDQFSVERPDGSNFTLKIRSTKLEDSAMYFCASRDRLTGELFFGEGSRLTVL.

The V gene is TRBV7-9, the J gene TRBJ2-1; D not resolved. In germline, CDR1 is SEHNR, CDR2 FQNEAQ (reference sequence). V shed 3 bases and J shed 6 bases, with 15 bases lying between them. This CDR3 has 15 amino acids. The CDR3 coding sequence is TGTGCCAGCAGCTTCCAAGGTCCCTTGGGCAATGAGCAGTTCTTC. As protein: CASSFQGPLGNEQFF.